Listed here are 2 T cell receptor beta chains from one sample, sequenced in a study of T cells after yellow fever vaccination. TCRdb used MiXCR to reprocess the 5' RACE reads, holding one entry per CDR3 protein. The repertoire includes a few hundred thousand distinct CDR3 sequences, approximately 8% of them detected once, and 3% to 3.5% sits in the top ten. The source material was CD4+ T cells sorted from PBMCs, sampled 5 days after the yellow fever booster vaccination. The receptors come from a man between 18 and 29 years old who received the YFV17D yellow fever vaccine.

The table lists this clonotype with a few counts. The CDR3 sequence is CASSHPARANYGYTF. The CDR3 DNA reads as TGCGCCAGCAGCCACCCGGCCAGAGCTAACTATGGCTACACCTTC. The chain recombines TRBV4-1 with TRBJ1-2; D unclear. Germline V gives CDR1 MGHRA, CDR2 YSYEKL. Trimming took 3 bases from V and 0 from J, leaving 11 bases between them. CDR3 length: 15 amino acids.

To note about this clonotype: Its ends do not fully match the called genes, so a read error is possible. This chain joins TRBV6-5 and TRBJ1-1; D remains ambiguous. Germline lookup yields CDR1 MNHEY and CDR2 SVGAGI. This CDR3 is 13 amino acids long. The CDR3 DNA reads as TGTGCCAGCAGTCCAGATAAGAACTCTGAAGCTTTCTTT. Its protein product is CASSPDKNSEAFF.